This is a list of T cell receptor beta chains from one sample in a study of T cells in tumors after PD-1 blockade. Method: immunoSEQ multiplex PCR; TCRdb's copy keeps in-frame clones and lacks some. The sample records about 15,000 clones, around two thirds being singletons. Specimen: tumor tissue, collected after anti-PD-1 treatment. These receptors were taken from a human donor with cutaneous squamous cell carcinoma. CDR3s include the opening cysteine and the closing phenylalanine or tryptophan. D genes are given only for firm matches. Expanded clones get a size class; other rows say once, few or many, or leave the size out.

NA,TRBV5-1,TRBJ2-1,once,TGCGCCAGCAGCTTGGAAGGGAACGAGCAGTTCTTC,CASSLEGNEQFF
TRBD1,TRBV5-1,TRBJ2-7,NA,TGCGCCAGCAGCTTGGCCTGGGCAACGACAGGGTCTACCTACGAGCAGTACTTC,CASSLAWATTGSTYEQYF
TRBD2,TRBV2,TRBJ2-1,NA,TGTGCCAGCAGTAGGGAAGGGACTAGCGGGGGTAATGAGCAGTTCTTC,CASSREGTSGGNEQFF
TRBD1,TRBV7-9,TRBJ2-4,NA,TGTGCCAGCAGCTGGGGACAGGGAGCTCGGACGGGAAACATTCAGTACTTC,CASSWGQGARTGNIQYF
NA,TRBV21-1,TRBJ1-5,NA,TGTGCCGTACGGGACAGGGGAAGCAATCAGCCCCAGCATTTT,CAVRDRGSNQPQHF
NA,TRBV15,TRBJ2-5,NA,TGTGCCACCAGCCCCCTTCAAGGCAGGGCTGGGCAGACCCAGTACTTC,CATSPLQGRAGQTQYF
NA,TRBV5-1,TRBJ2-3,NA,TGCGCCACCATAGAACAGGGCGTCCCACCAGGGGGGGCAGATACGCAGTATTTT,CATIEQGVPPGGADTQYF
NA,TRBV6-6,TRBJ1-5,NA,TGTGCCAGCAGTCCCGCCACAGGGTCCCCAAGCAATCAGCCCCAGCATTTT,CASSPATGSPSNQPQHF
TRBD2,TRBV7-2,TRBJ2-2,few,TGTGCCAGCAGCTTAGTCCAGCGGGGGACCGGGGAGCTGTTTTTT,CASSLVQRGTGELFF
NA,TRBV6-1,TRBJ2-7,NA,TGTGCCAGCAGTGAGCTATATTACGAGCAGTACTTC,CASSELYYEQYF
NA,TRBV28,TRBJ2-6,once,TGTGCCAGCAGTTCAGGGGGGGGCTCTGGGGCCAACGTCCTGACTTTC,CASSSGGGSGANVLTF
NA,TRBV7-2,TRBJ1-1,few,TGTGCCAGCACCTTGCGGGTGAACACTGAAGCTTTCTTT,CASTLRVNTEAFF
NA,TRBV4-1,TRBJ2-1,NA,TGCGCCAGCAGACAGGGAGGCCACAATGAGCAGTTCTTC,CASRQGGHNEQFF
NA,TRBV21-1,TRBJ1-6,NA,TGTGCCAGCAGTTTCCGACAGGGTCGGAGACCCCTCCACTTT,CASSFRQGRRPLHF
NA,TRBV2,TRBJ2-7,NA,TGTGCCAGCAGGGATCCGGGAGAAGCCTACGAGCAGTACTTC,CASRDPGEAYEQYF